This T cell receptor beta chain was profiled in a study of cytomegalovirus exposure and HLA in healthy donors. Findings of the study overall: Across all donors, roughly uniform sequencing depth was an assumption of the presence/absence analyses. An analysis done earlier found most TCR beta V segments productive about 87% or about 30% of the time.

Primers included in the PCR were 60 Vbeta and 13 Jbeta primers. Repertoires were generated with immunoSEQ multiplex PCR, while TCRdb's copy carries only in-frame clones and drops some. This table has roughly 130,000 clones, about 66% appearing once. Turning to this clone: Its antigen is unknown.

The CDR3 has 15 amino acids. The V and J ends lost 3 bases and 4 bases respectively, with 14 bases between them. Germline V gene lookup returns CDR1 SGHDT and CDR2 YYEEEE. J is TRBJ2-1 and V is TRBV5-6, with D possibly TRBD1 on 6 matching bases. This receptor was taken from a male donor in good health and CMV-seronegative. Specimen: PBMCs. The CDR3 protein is CASSSTGLGYNEQFF. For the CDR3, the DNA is TGTGCCAGCAGCTCCACAGGGTTAGGTTACAATGAGCAGTTCTTC.